Below are 28 T cell receptor beta chains sequenced from a single sample in a study of blood T cell repertoires in COVID-19. This table comes from immunoSEQ multiplex PCR, and its TCRdb copy is limited to in-frame clones, with some not included. This table holds fewer than 350,000 clones, around 90% found once. Material for sequencing was PBMCs or T cells enriched from blood (not recorded which). The source of these receptors is a man aged 40-50 years who had been exposed to COVID-19.

This clone turned up a few times. The CDR3 region is CASRTLTGRSGNTIYF. In DNA, the CDR3 is TGTGCCAGCAGAACACTGACAGGACGCTCTGGAAACACCATATATTTT. The chain employs TRBV11-2 and TRBJ1-3, with TRBD1 as a possible D gene (6 bases). This CDR3 region has 16 residues. The germline V and J ends were trimmed by 6 bases and 0 bases, with 15 bases remaining between them. Germline-derived CDR1 and CDR2 are SGHAT and FQNNGV.

The chain uses TRBV30 and TRBJ2-7; 9 positions agree with TRBD1. J gave up 2 bases and V 2 bases, and 4 bases lay outside the gene matches. The CDR3 contains 14 residues. Germline lookup yields CDR1 GTSNPN and CDR2 SVGIG (reference sequence). The CDR3 here is CAWSIGTGTYEQYF. For the CDR3, the DNA is TGTGCCTGGAGTATCGGGACAGGGACCTACGAGCAGTACTTC.

The V and J genes are TRBV19 and TRBJ2-3; tentative D call: TRBD2 (6 bases). Germline loops: CDR1 LNHDA, CDR2 SQIVND (reference sequence). The CDR3 is made up of 16 amino acids. V lost 3 bases, J lost 2 bases, and 15 bases lay in between. The CDR3, as DNA: TGTGCCAGTAGTATTCAGGAGCGGGCACTCACAGATACGCAGTATTTT. Amino acids: CASSIQERALTDTQYF.

The chain uses TRBV27 and TRBJ2-1, with D uncertain. Germline V lookup: CDR1 MNHEY, CDR2 SMNVEV (reference sequence). V was shortened by 3 bases and J by 9 bases, with 6 bases between the two germline ends. The CDR3 length is 11 residues. The CDR3 sequence: CASSFFREQFF. The CDR3, as DNA: TGTGCCAGCAGTTTTTTCCGTGAGCAGTTCTTC.

This clone was seen a single time. This rearrangement joins TRBV29-1 to TRBJ2-1; the match to TRBD2 covers 13 bases. With 4 bases clipped from V and 4 bases from J, the junction kept 16 bases outside the gene matches. The germline CDR1 and CDR2 sequences are SQVTM and ANQGSEA. The CDR3 length is 19 residues. CDR3 loop: CSVVSEGTSGAGAYNEQFF. The CDR3 region has the DNA TGCAGCGTTGTGTCCGAAGGGACTAGCGGGGCGGGGGCATACAATGAGCAGTTCTTC.

The chain uses TRBV12-5 and TRBJ2-7; D gene unclear. The V gene's germline CDR1 is LGHNT and CDR2 FRNRAP. The CDR3 loop spans 12 amino acids. V lost 6 bases and J lost 7, with 13 bases in between. The CDR3 DNA follows: TGTGCTAGTGGCCCCGGAGTTGGTGAGCAGTACTTC. It translates to CASGPGVGEQYF.

The V call is TRBV27, the J call TRBJ2-1; D is possibly TRBD2 (6 bases). The length of the CDR3 is 14 residues. V was cut by 2 bases and J by 12 bases, with 17 bases left in between. Germline V gene data show CDR1 as MNHEY and CDR2 as SMNVEV (reference sequence). This CDR3 reads CASSLAGRELGQFF. Here the CDR3 DNA reads TGTGCCAGCAGTTTAGCGGGACGGGAATTGGGGCAGTTCTTC.

The gene calls are TRBV6-5 and TRBJ2-3; D not resolved. The germline V gene has CDR1 MNHEY and CDR2 SVGAGI. The CDR3 has 13 residues. Trimming pared 7 bases from V and 0 bases from J, leaving 8 bases between. The DNA of the CDR3 is TGTGCCAGCACCCCCGGGAGCACAGATACGCAGTATTTT. Its protein is CASTPGSTDTQYF.

The chain joins TRBV9 to TRBJ2-7; D remains ambiguous. The CDR3 is 15 residues long. Trimming removed 0 bases from V and 0 bases from J, with 10 bases in between. Germline CDR1 and CDR2: SGDLS and YYNGEE. The CDR3 nucleotides read TGTGCCAGCAGCGTAGATCCAGAATTCTCCTACGAGCAGTACTTC. Encoded protein: CASSVDPEFSYEQYF.

This chain joins TRBV3-1 (or the pseudogene TRBV3-2) and TRBJ2-1; TRBD2 is a possible D gene (5 bases). Germline V gene sequence: CDR1 LGHDT, CDR2 YNNKEL (reference sequence). The CDR3 covers 12 residues. The V and J ends lost 1 base and 8 bases respectively, with 6 bases between them. The CDR3 loop is CASSQVSDEQFF. The CDR3 DNA sequence: TGTGCCAGCAGCCAAGTTAGCGATGAGCAGTTCTTC.

The chain combines TRBV28 with TRBJ1-1; unclear D gene. Between the trimmed V and J ends, which lost 7 bases and 1 base, there was a span of 10 bases. The length of the CDR3 is 13 residues. Germline loops: CDR1 MDHEN, CDR2 SYDVKM. The CDR3 is CASMSGANTEAFF. The CDR3 DNA follows: TGTGCCAGCATGAGCGGCGCGAACACTGAAGCTTTCTTT.

This sequence joins TRBV3-1 (or the pseudogene TRBV3-2) and TRBJ2-2; maybe TRBD2 (5 bases). The CDR3 is 13 residues long. Between the trimmed V and J ends, which lost 5 bases and 10 bases, there was a span of 14 bases. Germline CDR1 reads LGHDT; CDR2 reads YNNKEL (reference sequence). The CDR3 protein is CASSVAVTKELFF. The CDR3 DNA follows: TGTGCCAGCAGCGTAGCAGTGACTAAGGAGCTGTTTTTT.

V is TRBV5-6 and J is TRBJ2-1; TRBD1 agrees at 9 bases. The germline CDR1 and CDR2 sequences are SGHDT and YYEEEE. This CDR3 is 16 amino acids long. V dropped 3 bases and J dropped 8; count of bases not matched to a gene: 12. The CDR3 loop reads CASSSAPGQGLDEQFF. The CDR3 DNA reads TGTGCCAGCAGCTCCGCACCGGGACAGGGTCTGGATGAGCAGTTCTTC.

This rearrangement joins TRBV28 to TRBJ1-2; 7 nucleotides match TRBD1. Germline CDR1 MDHEN, CDR2 SYDVKM. After removal of 10 bases from V and 6 bases from J, the junction contained 11 bases not matched to a gene. The CDR3 runs 13 residues. The CDR3 spells CATEMKGANGYTF. CDR3 DNA: TGTGCCACTGAAATGAAGGGGGCGAATGGCTACACCTTC.

V is TRBV11-2 and J is TRBJ2-1; 9 bases line up with TRBD1. This CDR3 comprises 18 residues. Germline trimming cut 3 bases from V and 3 bases from J; bases unmatched to any gene: 12. CDR1 and CDR2 from the germline V gene are SGHAT and FQNNGV. CDR3 in amino acids: CASSFSRGGQGIYNEQFF. The CDR3 DNA follows: TGTGCCAGCAGCTTCTCCAGGGGAGGACAGGGGATCTACAATGAGCAGTTCTTC.

The chain is built from TRBV11-2 and TRBJ1-5, with a tentative D call TRBD1 (5 bases). Between the trimmed V and J ends, which lost 3 bases and 0 bases, there was a span of 9 bases. Germline V lookup: CDR1 SGHAT, CDR2 FQNNGV. The CDR3 is 15 amino acids. The CDR3: CASSFGGFSNQPQHF. CDR3 in DNA: TGTGCCAGCAGCTTCGGGGGGTTTAGCAATCAGCCCCAGCATTTT.

The chain couples TRBV12-5 to TRBJ1-2, with D possibly matching TRBD1 (6 bases). CDR1 is LGHNT, CDR2 FRNRAP, per germline. This CDR3 has 13 amino acids. Trimming removed 3 bases at V and 14 bases at J, with 19 bases between. CDR3 in amino acids: CASGFGTNLWLTF. In DNA form, the CDR3 reads TGTGCTAGTGGTTTCGGGACAAATCTATGGCTGACCTTC.

This sequence joins TRBV24-1 and TRBJ2-7, with TRBD2 as a possible D gene (5 bases). Trimming left V 2 bases short and J 7 bases short, with 20 bases between. The CDR3 runs to 16 residues. Germline CDR1 KGHDR, CDR2 SFDVKD. CDR3 loop: CATSDWTGGSLSEQYF. The CDR3, as DNA: TGTGCCACCAGTGATTGGACTGGAGGCTCCTTGTCGGAGCAGTACTTC.

The chain uses TRBV19 and TRBJ2-5; D is unresolved. The CDR3 runs 13 residues. Germline V gives CDR1 LNHDA, CDR2 SQIVND (reference sequence). V lost 4 bases and J lost 4, with 10 bases in between. The CDR3 protein is CASSSGVAETQYF. The CDR3 DNA reads as TGTGCCAGTAGTAGCGGTGTGGCAGAGACCCAGTACTTC.

The chain is built from TRBV18 and TRBJ2-2; D possibly corresponds to TRBD1 (6 bases). The CDR3 totals 15 residues. Germline CDR1 reads KGHSH; CDR2 reads LQKENI. V lost 1 base, J lost 6 bases, and 12 bases lay in between. In DNA form, the CDR3 reads TGTGCCAGCTCACCACAGGGCAGGGGAGCCGGGGAGCTGTTTTTT. Translated, it gives CASSPQGRGAGELFF.

This clone has a handful of counts. CDR3 residues: CASSQVGGETQYF. CDR3 in DNA: TGTGCCAGCAGCCAAGTAGGGGGCGAGACCCAGTACTTC. V is TRBV3-1 (or the pseudogene TRBV3-2) and J is TRBJ2-5; 7 nucleotides match TRBD1. V shed 1 base, J shed 5 bases, and the junction held 1 base outside the gene matches. Germline-derived CDR1 and CDR2 are LGHDT and YNNKEL (reference sequence). The CDR3 is 13 amino acids.

This clone came up a few times. An end of the junction does not agree with germline; a read error may underlie this. The chain is built from TRBV30 and TRBJ2-7; 9 nucleotides agree with TRBD1. Per the germline V gene, CDR1 is GTSNPN and CDR2 is SVGIG (reference sequence). CDR3 length equals 13 residues. The CDR3 protein is CAWSPPFRDRVDF. The CDR3 coding sequence is TGTGCCTGGAGTCCTCCCTTCCGGGACAGGGTTGACTTC.

The chain combines TRBV27 with TRBJ2-7, with a weak D call TRBD1 (6 bases). Germline V CDR1 and CDR2: MNHEY, SMNVEV (reference sequence). V shed 5 bases and J shed 8 bases, with 10 bases lying between them. This CDR3 spans 11 amino acids. CDR3 sequence reads: CASSRGIKQYF. Written as DNA, the CDR3 is TGTGCCAGCAGTAGGGGGATAAAGCAGTACTTC.

Here the CDR3 DNA reads TGCGCCAGCAGCCAACGTTCTAGCGGGAGCACCGAGCAGTACTTC. As protein: CASSQRSSGSTEQYF. This chain joins TRBV4-3 and TRBJ2-7, with 10 bases identical to TRBD2. J was trimmed by 6 bases and V by 2 bases; bases with no gene match: 7. CDR1 is LGHNA and CDR2 is YSLEER in the germline V gene. The CDR3 is 15 amino acids.

V and J are TRBV5-1 and TRBJ2-2; 8 bases line up with TRBD1. This CDR3 comprises 15 residues. J lost 7 bases, V lost 3 bases, and 8 bases had no gene match. CDR1 SGHRS and CDR2 YFSETQ come from the germline V gene. As DNA, the CDR3 is TGCGCCAGCAGCTCTAGGACAGGGTCGGTCGGGGAGCTGTTTTTT. This sequence encodes CASSSRTGSVGELFF. Full variable domain (remainder filled in from reference TRBV5-1 and TRBJ2-2): KAGVTQTPRYLIKTRGQQVTLSCSPISGHRSVSWYQQTPGQGLQFLFEYFSETQRNKGNFPGRFSGRQFSNSRSEMNVSTLELGDSALYLCASSSRTGSVGELFFGEGSRLTVL.

In the case of this clone: The sample contains more than one DNA sequence encoding this CDR3. The chain combines TRBV27 with TRBJ1-2; perhaps TRBD1 as D (5 bases). Germline V gene sequence: CDR1 MNHEY, CDR2 SMNVEV (reference sequence). V gave up 0 bases and J gave up 5 bases, with 7 bases separating them. The CDR3 has 13 amino acids. The DNA of the CDR3 is TGTGCCAGCAGTTTATCATCAGGGTATGGCTACACCTTC. Its translation is CASSLSSGYGYTF.

The chain links TRBV25-1 to TRBJ1-2; D ambiguous. This CDR3 contains 13 residues. Trimming left V 7 bases short and J 4 bases short, with 13 bases between. Germline CDR1 and CDR2: MGHDK and SYGVNS. CDR3 bases: TGTGCCAGCACCTCGGAGGGAGTCTATGGCTACACCTTC. Translated: CASTSEGVYGYTF.

CDR3 sequence: CASSGITGGSAFF. DNA for the CDR3: TGTGCCAGCAGCGGAATTACAGGGGGCTCGGCTTTCTTT. The chain joins TRBV9 to TRBJ1-1; 9 bases line up with TRBD1. J gave up 11 bases and V 3 bases, and 8 bases lay outside the gene matches. Germline assignment: CDR1 SGDLS and CDR2 YYNGEE. This CDR3 is 13 amino acids long.